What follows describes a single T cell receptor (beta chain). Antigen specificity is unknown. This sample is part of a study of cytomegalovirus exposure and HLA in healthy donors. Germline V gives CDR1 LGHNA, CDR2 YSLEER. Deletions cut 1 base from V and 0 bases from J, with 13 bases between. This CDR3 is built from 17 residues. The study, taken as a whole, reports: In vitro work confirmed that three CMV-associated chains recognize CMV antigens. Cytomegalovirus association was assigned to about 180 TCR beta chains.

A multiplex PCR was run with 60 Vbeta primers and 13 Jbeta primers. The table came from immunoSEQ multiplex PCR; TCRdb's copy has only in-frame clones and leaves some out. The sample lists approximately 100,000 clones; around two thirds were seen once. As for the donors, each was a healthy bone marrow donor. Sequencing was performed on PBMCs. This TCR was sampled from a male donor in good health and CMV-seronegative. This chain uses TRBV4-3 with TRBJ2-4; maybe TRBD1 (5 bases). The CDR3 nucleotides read TGCGCCAGCAGCCAAGTGGGGCGAAAGGGAGCCAAAAACATTCAGTACTTC. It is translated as CASSQVGRKGAKNIQYF.